This TCR beta chain was profiled in a study of shared clonotypes between healthy human individuals. The study's findings and limits: Naive CD4 clonotype sharing across several donors was approximately 5%. The represented genetic and exposure-history diversity was limited by the small number of donors.

About this clone: The antigen remains undetermined.

Sequencing was performed with immunoSEQ multiplex PCR; in TCRdb, only in-frame clones are kept and a portion is missing. Among approximately 2.4 million clones listed, more than 90% were seen once. The CDR3 is 16 amino acids. V was clipped by 4 bases and J by 0 bases, with 16 bases between them. The germline CDR1 and CDR2 sequences are SGHRS and YFSETQ. The chain joins TRBV5-1 to TRBJ1-1; no clear D. Material: naive CD4+ T cells sorted from blood. Subset: CD45RA+ positively selected. This TCR was recovered from a man between 18 and 29 years old in good health. The CDR3 sequence: CASSPQLRTMNTEAFF. In DNA, the CDR3 is TGCGCCAGCAGCCCCCAGTTAAGGACCATGAACACTGAAGCTTTCTTT.